Sequencing of this TCR beta chain was carried out in a study of shared clonotypes between healthy human individuals. Whole-study context: Each donor's CD8 memory used one plate, CD8 naive two, each CD4 subset three.

A deep-level run was used for the assay. Data came from immunoSEQ multiplex PCR; TCRdb stores just in-frame clones and leaves some out. This sample has about 820,000 clones, with 90% to 95% found just once. Notes on this clone: The antigen is unknown.

The CDR3 covers 15 residues. The germline V and J ends were trimmed by 0 bases and 3 bases, with 11 bases remaining between them. CDR1 is SEHNR and CDR2 is FQNEAQ in the germline V gene (reference sequence). As defined, naive CD8 cells were CD45RO-negative and positively selected for CCR7, with terminally differentiated effector memory CD45RA+ cells excluded. Findings and limits, study-wide: A handful of donors showed sharing of about 4.6% of naive CD4 clonotypes.

The sequencing input was naive CD8+ T cells sorted from blood. The chain couples TRBV7-9 to TRBJ2-5; TRBD1 is a possible D gene (6 bases). The receptor's source is a man younger than 45 in good health. CDR3 residues: CASSLAFTGKETQYF. CDR3 DNA: TGTGCCAGCAGCTTAGCCTTCACAGGGAAAGAGACCCAGTACTTC. Based on the CDR3 plus reference TRBV7-9 and TRBJ2-5, the full variable domain is DTGVSQNPRHKITKRGQNVTFRCDPISEHNRLYWYRQTLGQGPEFLTYFQNEAQLEKSRLLSDRFSAERPKGSFSTLEIQRTEQGDSAMYLCASSLAFTGKETQYFGPGTRLLVL.